This T cell receptor (beta chain) was profiled in a study of kidney transplant recipient with SARS-CoV-2 infection. TCRdb reprocessed the reads with MiXCR, giving one entry per CDR3 protein. The table includes 200,000 to 300,000 distinct CDR3 sequences, roughly 26% detected once. This clonotype appeared many times. The sequence was obtained from a male patient aged 25-45 years who had COVID-19 and was a kidney transplant recipient. Some T cells could come from the graft donor. This sample comprised a blood sample, obtained at baseline and on day 111 from a kidney transplant recipient.

The CDR3 coding sequence is TGTGCCAGCAGCTTATTCCTCCTAGCGGGAGGGACCTACGAGCAGTACTTC. Translating gives CASSLFLLAGGTYEQYF. The J gene is TRBJ2-7, the V gene TRBV11-2, with 12 bases identical to TRBD2. Germline V CDR1 and CDR2: SGHAT, FQNNGV. The CDR3 extends over 17 amino acids. V was pared by 2 bases and J by 2 bases, with 7 bases of the junction left unmatched.